One and the same sample provided the 9 T cell receptor beta chains below, sequenced in a study of response to subunit inactivated influenza vaccine. TCRdb re-called the RT-PCR reads with MiXCR, one entry per CDR3 protein. Of hundreds of thousands of distinct CDR3 sequences in the sample, around 14% were seen once. Sequenced here: PBMCs from blood, sampled less than 15 days before vaccination. Receptors were obtained from a man aged 50-59 years who received an inactivated influenza vaccine.

This clonotype was seen repeatedly, ten times or more. V is TRBV5-8 and J is TRBJ1-1; D perhaps matches TRBD1 (5 bases). V lost 4 bases to trimming and J lost 0 bases, with 16 bases between them. The V gene's germline CDR1 is SGHTS and CDR2 YDEGEE. There are 16 residues in the CDR3. The CDR3: CASSPGLSFMNTEAFF. CDR3 sequence (DNA): TGTGCCAGCAGCCCGGGACTGTCGTTCATGAACACTGAAGCTTTCTTT.

This clonotype was seen a few times. This chain connects TRBV4-3 to TRBJ2-7; D remains unclear. V was trimmed by 3 bases and J by 0 bases, leaving 12 bases between them. The germline CDR1 and CDR2 sequences are LGHNA and YSLEER. The CDR3 spans 15 residues. The CDR3 coding sequence is TGCGCCAGCAGCCAGGTGGTTGGGCTCTCCTACGAGCAGTACTTC. It encodes CASSQVVGLSYEQYF.

V usage is TRBV7-9 and J usage is TRBJ2-1, with no clear D. Germline V gene lookup returns CDR1 SEHNR and CDR2 FQNEAQ (reference sequence). The CDR3 spans 13 residues. Trimming shortened V by 1 base and J by 5 bases, and 6 bases separated the two germline ends. DNA of the CDR3: TGTGCCAGCAGCTTAGTTGGGGACAATGAGCAGTTCTTC. Its translation: CASSLVGDNEQFF. Based on the CDR3 plus reference TRBV7-9 and TRBJ2-1, the full variable domain is DTGVSQNPRHKITKRGQNVTFRCDPISEHNRLYWYRQTLGQGPEFLTYFQNEAQLEKSRLLSDRFSAERPKGSFSTLEIQRTEQGDSAMYLCASSLVGDNEQFFGPGTRLTVL.

V is TRBV20-1 and J is TRBJ1-1; D might be TRBD1 (5 bases). CDR1 DFQATT and CDR2 SNEGSKA come from the germline V gene (reference sequence). This CDR3 comprises 14 residues. Trimming stripped 6 bases from V and 4 bases from J, with 18 bases between. DNA of the CDR3: TGCAGTGCATTCAGGGACCCAGCCATCACTGAAGCTTTCTTT. As protein: CSAFRDPAITEAFF.

This clonotype was seen only a few times. The rearrangement joins TRBV7-8 to TRBJ2-1, with TRBD2 identical over 10 bases. The CDR3 has 14 residues. Germline V lookup: CDR1 SGHVS, CDR2 FQNEAQ. Trimming removed 5 bases from V and 6 bases from J; junction bases left unmatched: 4. The CDR3 loop reads CASSASGRSNEQFF. In DNA form, the CDR3 reads TGTGCCAGCAGCGCTAGCGGGAGATCCAATGAGCAGTTCTTC. The whole variable domain, filled in from reference TRBV7-8 and TRBJ2-1, reads GAGVSQSPRYKVAKRGQDVALRCDPISGHVSLFWYQQALGQGPEFLTYFQNEAQLDKSGLPSDRFFAERPEGSVSTLKIQRTQQEDSAVYLCASSASGRSNEQFFGPGTRLTVL.

This clonotype was seen a few times. V usage is TRBV6-5 and J usage is TRBJ1-5, with D maybe TRBD1 (5 bases). Per the germline V gene, CDR1 is MNHEY and CDR2 is SVGAGI. The V end lost 2 bases, the J end lost 6 bases, and 8 bases lay between the germline ends. This CDR3 has 13 amino acids. The CDR3 nucleotides are TGTGCCAGCAGTTACGGGGGTAGTCAGCCCCAGCATTTT. It is translated as CASSYGGSQPQHF.

The V gene is TRBV20-1, the J gene TRBJ2-5; 10 bases are a match to TRBD1. The J segment lost 4 bases and the V segment lost 3 bases, leaving 5 bases of the junction unmatched. Germline assignment: CDR1 DFQATT and CDR2 SNEGSKA (reference sequence). The CDR3 is made up of 14 amino acids. CDR3 bases: TGCAGTGCTAGGAAAGGGACAGGGGTAGAGACCCAGTACTTC. Its protein is CSARKGTGVETQYF.

The chain has TRBV20-1 and TRBJ1-2; unclear D gene. Trimming pared 3 bases from V and 3 bases from J, leaving 14 bases between. Germline CDR1 reads DFQATT; CDR2 reads SNEGSKA (reference sequence). The CDR3 is 14 residues long. CDR3 bases: TGCAGTGCTAGCCCCACGGCGGAAGACTATGGCTACACCTTC. This sequence encodes CSASPTAEDYGYTF.

This clonotype was seen more than once but under ten times. V usage is TRBV20-1 and J usage is TRBJ2-1; 9 bases are a match to TRBD2. V was clipped by 2 bases and J by 7 bases; unmatched bases: 9. CDR1 is DFQATT and CDR2 is SNEGSKA in the germline V gene (reference sequence). This CDR3 comprises 15 residues. The CDR3 DNA reads TGCAGTGCTAGACAAAGCGGGGGGCGGGTGAATGAGCAGTTCTTC. Its protein product is CSARQSGGRVNEQFF.